This is a list of T cell receptor beta chains from one sample in a study of T cell responses to AZD1222 COVID-19 vaccine. Sequencing was performed with immunoSEQ multiplex PCR; in TCRdb, only in-frame clones are kept and a portion is missing. The table lists approximately 120,000 clones, about 79% of them singletons. Sequencing was performed on peripheral blood, taken 28 days after the second AZD1222 dose. These receptors came from an adult who received the AZD1222 COVID-19 vaccine. Each CDR3 is given with its conserved first and last residue. D genes are given only for firm matches. Not all rows give a size; the values are once, few, many and, for expanded clones, a class.

V: TRBV30; D: NA; size: NA; J: TRBJ1-6; DNA: TGTGCCCGGAGGTCGGGTAGCTCCTATAATTCACCCCTCCACTTT; CDR3: CARRSGSSYNSPLHF
V: TRBV5-6; D: TRBD1; size: NA; J: TRBJ2-7; DNA: TGTGCCAGCAGTTTGGGACAGGGGCCCTACGAGCAGTACTTC; CDR3: CASSLGQGPYEQYF
V: TRBV9; D: TRBD2; size: NA; J: TRBJ2-5; DNA: TGTGCCAGCAGCCCTACCCTCGGGGGGAGAGAGACCCAGTACTTC; CDR3: CASSPTLGGRETQYF
V: TRBV7-3; D: TRBD1; size: NA; J: TRBJ1-2; DNA: TGTGCCAGCAGCTCTACGACAGGGGCCCACTATGGCTACACCTTC; CDR3: CASSSTTGAHYGYTF
V: TRBV19; D: NA; size: NA; J: TRBJ2-7; DNA: TGTGCCAGTAGTATAGGCTCGGGGATTCAGCAGTACTTC; CDR3: CASSIGSGIQQYF
V: TRBV10-2; D: NA; size: NA; J: TRBJ1-1; DNA: TGCGCCAGCAGTGGGGGGTGGCTTGATGAAGCTTTCTTT; CDR3: CASSGGWLDEAFF
V: TRBV11-2; D: NA; size: NA; J: TRBJ2-7; DNA: TGTGCCAGCGGCCGTTCCCACGAGCAGTACTTC; CDR3: CASGRSHEQYF
V: TRBV12-2; D: NA; size: NA; J: TRBJ2-7; DNA: TGTGCAAGTCGCCTGGGACAGGGGACCTACGAGCAGTACTTC; CDR3: CASRLGQGTYEQYF
V: TRBV7-2; D: TRBD1; size: NA; J: TRBJ2-2; DNA: TGTGCCAGCAGCAACTCAGAACAGGGGGTAACCGGGGAGCTGTTTTTT; CDR3: CASSNSEQGVTGELFF
V: TRBV14; D: NA; size: once; J: TRBJ2-3; DNA: TGTGCCAGCAGCCAAGATCTGGCGGGCTCAGATACGCAGTATTTT; CDR3: CASSQDLAGSDTQYF
V: TRBV7-6; D: NA; size: NA; J: TRBJ1-3; DNA: TGTGCCAGCAGCTTAGCCCCCGGCCAAACGAGCTCTGGAAACACCATATATTTT; CDR3: CASSLAPGQTSSGNTIYF
V: TRBV5-6; D: NA; size: NA; J: TRBJ2-4; DNA: TGTGCCAGCAGCTTGGGGCTAGCCAAAAACATTCAGTACTTC; CDR3: CASSLGLAKNIQYF
V: TRBV7-9; D: NA; size: once; J: TRBJ2-7; DNA: TGTGCCAGCAGCTTACTGGGAGACTACGAGCAGTACTTC; CDR3: CASSLLGDYEQYF
V: TRBV5-4; D: NA; size: NA; J: TRBJ1-5; DNA: TGTGCCACCCCACCCGGGCCGAGGAACAATCAGCCCCAGCATTTT; CDR3: CATPPGPRNNQPQHF
V: TRBV19; D: NA; size: few; J: TRBJ1-2; DNA: TGTGCCAGTAGTCCCACCGGGCCCGGCCCCTATGGCTACACCTTC; CDR3: CASSPTGPGPYGYTF
V: TRBV29-1; D: NA; size: once; J: TRBJ1-2; DNA: TGCAGCGTTTGGCTTTTGATCCCTACAGGCTGGGAGAATGGCTACACCTTC; CDR3: CSVWLLIPTGWENGYTF
V: TRBV7-7; D: NA; size: NA; J: TRBJ1-5; DNA: TGTGCTAGCAGCTTAGATGTAGGTCAGCCCCAGCATTTT; CDR3: CASSLDVGQPQHF
V: TRBV4-1; D: TRBD1; size: NA; J: TRBJ1-2; DNA: TGCGCCAGCAGCCAAGTCGGCAGGGGGGGGTATGGCTACACCTTC; CDR3: CASSQVGRGGYGYTF
V: TRBV28; D: NA; size: NA; J: TRBJ1-2; DNA: TGTGCCAGCAGTACCCTTAACTATGGCTACACCTTC; CDR3: CASSTLNYGYTF
V: TRBV4-1; D: NA; size: NA; J: TRBJ1-3; DNA: TGCGCCAGCAGCCAGACAGGATACTCTGGAAACACCATATATTTT; CDR3: CASSQTGYSGNTIYF
V: TRBV7-3; D: TRBD1; size: NA; J: TRBJ1-2; DNA: TGTGCCAGCAGCCTCTGGACAGGGGAAGGCTACACCTTC; CDR3: CASSLWTGEGYTF
V: TRBV5-1; D: NA; size: once; J: TRBJ1-3; DNA: TGCGCCAGCAGCTTTTCCGGGGTCAGTGGAAACACCATATATTTT; CDR3: CASSFSGVSGNTIYF
V: TRBV28; D: TRBD1; size: NA; J: TRBJ1-1; DNA: TGTGCCACCACCGGGACAGCGAACACTGAAGCTTTCTTT; CDR3: CATTGTANTEAFF
V: TRBV6-2/TRBV6-3; D: NA; size: NA; J: TRBJ2-1; DNA: TGTGCCAGCAGTTACGGCAATGAGCAGTTCTTC; CDR3: CASSYGNEQFF
V: TRBV24-1; D: NA; size: NA; J: TRBJ1-2; DNA: TGTGCCACCAGTGATTTAAACAGTAGTGGCTACACCTTC; CDR3: CATSDLNSSGYTF
V: TRBV19; D: TRBD1; size: NA; J: TRBJ2-5; DNA: TGTGCCAGTAGTGGGACAGCGCGAGAGACCCAGTACTTC; CDR3: CASSGTARETQYF
V: TRBV10-3; D: NA; size: NA; J: TRBJ1-1; DNA: TGTGCCATCAGTCACCAGGGGAACACTGAAGCTTTCTTT; CDR3: CAISHQGNTEAFF
V: TRBV6-2/TRBV6-3; D: NA; size: NA; J: TRBJ1-1; DNA: TGTGCCAGCAGTTACTCGAAGACAGACCAGAACACTGAAGCTTTCTTT; CDR3: CASSYSKTDQNTEAFF
V: TRBV28; D: NA; size: NA; J: TRBJ1-5; DNA: TGTGCCTCCGAGGGGGGTCGCGAACCCCAGCATTTT; CDR3: CASEGGREPQHF
V: TRBV5-1; D: NA; size: NA; J: TRBJ2-1; DNA: TGCGCCAGCAGCGCCCGACAGCGAGTCTACAATGAGCAGTTCTTC; CDR3: CASSARQRVYNEQFF
V: TRBV27; D: NA; size: NA; J: TRBJ1-1; DNA: TGTGCCAGCAGTTTATGGACTAACACTGAAGCTTTCTTT; CDR3: CASSLWTNTEAFF
V: TRBV5-6; D: TRBD1; size: NA; J: TRBJ2-2; DNA: TGTGCCAGCAGCTTAAGCGGACAGGGCTACACCGGGGAGCTGTTTTTT; CDR3: CASSLSGQGYTGELFF
V: TRBV29-1; D: NA; size: NA; J: TRBJ2-7; DNA: TGCAGCGTTGGGGAGAATGGCTACGAGCAGTACTTC; CDR3: CSVGENGYEQYF
V: TRBV7-2; D: NA; size: NA; J: TRBJ1-6; DNA: TGTGCCAGCAGCGGGGAGGGGGTGATTAATTCACCCCTCCACTTT; CDR3: CASSGEGVINSPLHF
V: TRBV5-1; D: NA; size: NA; J: TRBJ2-3; DNA: TGCGCCAGCAGCCTCAGGACTTACACAGATACGCAGTATTTT; CDR3: CASSLRTYTDTQYF
V: TRBV4-1; D: NA; size: NA; J: TRBJ2-7; DNA: TGCGCCAGCAGCCAAGCCGAGACTGGGTACTACGAGCAGTACTTC; CDR3: CASSQAETGYYEQYF
V: TRBV4-3; D: NA; size: NA; J: TRBJ2-5; DNA: TGCGCCAGCAGCCAAGTGCAGGGGACGGAGACCCAGTACTTC; CDR3: CASSQVQGTETQYF
V: TRBV19; D: NA; size: NA; J: TRBJ1-2; DNA: TGTGCCAGTACGCTGGGGCCAGGGCTCTTTAACTATGGCTACACCTTC; CDR3: CASTLGPGLFNYGYTF
V: TRBV6-4; D: TRBD2; size: once; J: TRBJ2-1; DNA: TGTGCCAGCAGTCAACTAGCGGGGTCGACCTACAATGAGCAGTTCTTC; CDR3: CASSQLAGSTYNEQFF
V: TRBV6-5; D: NA; size: NA; J: TRBJ1-6; DNA: TGTGCCAGCACCCCGGGGGCGGGGCGAGGGTCACCCCTCCACTTT; CDR3: CASTPGAGRGSPLHF
V: TRBV2; D: NA; size: NA; J: TRBJ1-1; DNA: TGTGCCAGCAGCCTCGGGGGGGGGCTAACTGAAGCTTTCTTT; CDR3: CASSLGGGLTEAFF
V: TRBV23-1; D: TRBD1; size: NA; J: TRBJ1-5; DNA: TGCGCCAGCAGTCACCCCGGGACAGGGCGTTTTCAGCCCCAGCATTTT; CDR3: CASSHPGTGRFQPQHF
V: TRBV6-2/TRBV6-3; D: NA; size: NA; J: TRBJ2-1; DNA: TGTGCCAGCAGCTCGGCGGGCAATGAGCAGTTCTTC; CDR3: CASSSAGNEQFF
V: TRBV19; D: NA; size: NA; J: TRBJ1-2; DNA: TGTGCCAGTAGTACCGGGGCCTTGGGGTATGGCTACACCTTC; CDR3: CASSTGALGYGYTF
V: TRBV7-7; D: NA; size: NA; J: TRBJ2-5; DNA: TGTGCTAGCAGCTTAGGAGTAGGGGGACGAAGCCAAGAGACCCAGTACTTC; CDR3: CASSLGVGGRSQETQYF
V: TRBV6-2/TRBV6-3; D: NA; size: NA; J: TRBJ2-5; DNA: TGTGCCAGCAGTTATGGGCGGGGCCAAGAGACCCAGTACTTC; CDR3: CASSYGRGQETQYF
V: TRBV15; D: NA; size: NA; J: TRBJ1-4; DNA: TGTGCCACCAGCAGAACAAATGAAAAACTGTTTTTT; CDR3: CATSRTNEKLFF
V: TRBV28; D: TRBD2; size: NA; J: TRBJ2-3; DNA: TGTGCCAGCACGCCGGGGGGGACAGATACGCAGTATTTT; CDR3: CASTPGGTDTQYF
V: TRBV5-8; D: TRBD1; size: NA; J: TRBJ1-2; DNA: TGTGCCAGCAGCTTCGGAGACAGGGTCTGGTATGGCTACACCTTC; CDR3: CASSFGDRVWYGYTF
V: TRBV5-1; D: NA; size: NA; J: TRBJ2-5; DNA: TGCGCCAGCAGGGACAGCCGACAAGAGACCCAGTACTTC; CDR3: CASRDSRQETQYF
V: TRBV28; D: TRBD1; size: NA; J: TRBJ2-7; DNA: TGTGCCAGCAGTTTATGGGGACAGGGGGTTCTTTACGAGCAGTACTTC; CDR3: CASSLWGQGVLYEQYF
V: TRBV12-5; D: NA; size: NA; J: TRBJ1-1; DNA: TGTGCTAGTGGAGCGGACGGGAACACTGAAGCTTTCTTT; CDR3: CASGADGNTEAFF
V: TRBV29-1; D: TRBD1; size: NA; J: TRBJ1-2; DNA: TGCAGCGCCGTAACAGGGGATTCCAACTATGGCTACACCTTC; CDR3: CSAVTGDSNYGYTF
V: TRBV19; D: TRBD1; size: NA; J: TRBJ1-1; DNA: TGTGCCAGTAGAAGGACAGGGTTTACTGAAGCTTTCTTT; CDR3: CASRRTGFTEAFF
V: TRBV5-1; D: NA; size: NA; J: TRBJ1-1; DNA: TGCGCCAGCAGCTTCACAAGAGGGTCTGAAGCTTTCTTT; CDR3: CASSFTRGSEAFF